A selection of T cell receptor beta chains follows, all from one sample in a study of cytomegalovirus exposure and HLA in healthy donors. The data were produced by immunoSEQ multiplex PCR, yet TCRdb's version contains in-frame clones alone and is incomplete. The table lists 60,000 or so clones, 60% to 80% of them singletons, with approximately 20% in the top ten. Material for sequencing was PBMCs. These receptors came from a middle-aged woman in good health and CMV-seropositive. The CDR3 runs from the conserved cysteine through the conserved F or W. The order of the fields is D gene, clone size, V gene, J gene, CDR3 DNA, CDR3 protein. D genes are given only for firm matches. The size of a clone is reported for some rows only, either as once, few or many, or as a class for expanded clones.

>-|-|TRBV19|TRBJ1-2
TGTGCCAGTGCGGGCACGCATGGCTACACCTTC
CASAGTHGYTF
>-|-|TRBV4-3|TRBJ1-6
TGCGCCAGCAGCCAAGATCTAATTCGGACAGATAATTCACCCCTCCACTTT
CASSQDLIRTDNSPLHF
>-|-|TRBV6-1|TRBJ2-7
TGTGCCAGCAGTGTGGGGGCCCGGACCCCGGGCGAGCAGTACTTC
CASSVGARTPGEQYF
>TRBD1|-|TRBV10-3|TRBJ1-5
TGTGCCATCAGTGAGGGACAGGGTGCCCAGCATTTT
CAISEGQGAQHF
>TRBD1|-|TRBV2|TRBJ1-2
TGTGCCAGCGGGGACAGACTCTATGGCTACACCTTC
CASGDRLYGYTF
>-|-|TRBV7-8|TRBJ1-1
TGTGCCAGCAGCTTAGAGGCAGGACACAATGCTGAAGCTTTCTTT
CASSLEAGHNAEAFF
>-|-|TRBV5-6|TRBJ1-2
TGTGCCAGCAGCTTGGCTGCTGGGGCTAAAGGCTACACCTTC
CASSLAAGAKGYTF
>-|-|TRBV5-1|TRBJ1-1
TGCGCCAGCAGCAGTCCAGGGGCTGCGAACACTGAAGCTTTCTTT
CASSSPGAANTEAFF
>TRBD1|-|TRBV2|TRBJ2-2
TGTGCCAGCAGACACCCGGGACAGATCAACACCGGGGAGCTGTTTTTT
CASRHPGQINTGELFF
>TRBD2|few|TRBV7-9|TRBJ2-3
TGTGCCAGCAGCGAGCAAGCGGGGGGCACAGATACGCAGTATTTT
CASSEQAGGTDTQYF
>-|few|TRBV10-3|TRBJ2-6
TGTGCCATCAGTGACTCTTCTGGGGCCAACGTCCTGACTTTC
CAISDSSGANVLTF
>TRBD1|-|TRBV7-7|TRBJ2-7
TGTGCCAGCAGCTTGAACAGGGGGTCCCACGAGCAGTACTTC
CASSLNRGSHEQYF
>-|-|TRBV6-5|TRBJ2-7
TGTGCCAGCAGTTACTCGAATCCTCAAACCTACGAGCAGTACTTC
CASSYSNPQTYEQYF
>TRBD2|few|TRBV4-1|TRBJ2-3
TGCGCCAGCAGCCAAGGGACGACTAGCGTCACAGATACGCAGTATTTT
CASSQGTTSVTDTQYF
>-|-|TRBV7-6|TRBJ1-1
TGTGCCAGCAGCTTAGGGCCGCACACTGAAGCTTTCTTT
CASSLGPHTEAFF
>TRBD1|-|TRBV29-1|TRBJ1-1
TGCAGCGTTGAAACCATTCCTATTTGGGACAGCGTCACTGAAGCTTTCTTT
CSVETIPIWDSVTEAFF
>TRBD1|-|TRBV6-5|TRBJ1-5
TGTGCCAGCAGCCGTGGGACAGAAAATCAGCCCCAGCATTTT
CASSRGTENQPQHF
>TRBD2|once|TRBV7-6|TRBJ2-1
TGTGCCAGCAGCCCAAGTGGGAAACTAGCGGGTTACAATGAGCAGTTCTTC
CASSPSGKLAGYNEQFF
>-|-|TRBV7-2|TRBJ1-4
TGTGCCAGCAGCTTAAGTTCCGGGGAAAAACTGTTTTTT
CASSLSSGEKLFF
>-|-|TRBV7-9|TRBJ1-1
TGTGCCAGCAGCTGGGAGGGGGGCTCTGAAGCTTTCTTT
CASSWEGGSEAFF
>TRBD2|once|TRBV7-2|TRBJ2-1
TGTGCCAGCAGCTTAGATTCCAGCGGGGGGGCCTGGGGGCAGTTCTTC
CASSLDSSGGAWGQFF
>-|-|TRBV7-9|TRBJ1-4
TGTTCCAGCAGCCCCTCTAGGGGTGGGAGGAGGACTAATGAAAAACTGTTTTTT
CSSSPSRGGRRTNEKLFF
>-|-|TRBV6-4|TRBJ2-2
TGTGCCAGCAGTGTTTGGGGGGGCCGGGAGCTGTTTTTT
CASSVWGGRELFF
>-|-|TRBV5-6|TRBJ1-2
TGTGCCAGCAGCTTGGACGGCAGAGGGATGAATGGCTACACCTTC
CASSLDGRGMNGYTF
>-|few|TRBV2|TRBJ1-2
TGTGCCAGCAGTGGACAGACTAACTATGGCTACACCTTC
CASSGQTNYGYTF
>-|-|TRBV5-1|TRBJ2-3
TGCGCCAGCAGCTTGCGGGGATTACCCACAGATACGCAGTATTTT
CASSLRGLPTDTQYF
>TRBD1|-|TRBV9|TRBJ2-3
TGTGCCAGCAGCAAAGGACAGGGGGAGGGAACAGATACGCAGTATTTT
CASSKGQGEGTDTQYF
>TRBD1|few|TRBV30|TRBJ1-5
TGTGCCTGGAGTGTTAGGGGGACAGGATCCCTATATAGCAATCAGCCCCAGCATTTT
CAWSVRGTGSLYSNQPQHF
>TRBD2|few|TRBV7-2|TRBJ2-2
TGTGCCAGCAGCTTTTCTAGCGGGGGCGCGAACACCGGGGAGCTGTTTTTT
CASSFSSGGANTGELFF